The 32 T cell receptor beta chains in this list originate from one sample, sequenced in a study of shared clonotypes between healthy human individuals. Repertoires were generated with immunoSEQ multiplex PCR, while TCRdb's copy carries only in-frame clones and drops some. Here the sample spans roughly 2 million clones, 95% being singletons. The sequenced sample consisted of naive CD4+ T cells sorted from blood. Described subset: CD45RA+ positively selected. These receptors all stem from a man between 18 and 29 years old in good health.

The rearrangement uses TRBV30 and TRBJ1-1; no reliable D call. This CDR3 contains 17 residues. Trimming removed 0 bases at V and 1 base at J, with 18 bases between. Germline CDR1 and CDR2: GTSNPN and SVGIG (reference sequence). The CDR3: CAWSVSGRITSNTEAFF. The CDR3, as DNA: TGTGCCTGGAGTGTATCGGGCAGGATAACCTCGAACACTGAAGCTTTCTTT.

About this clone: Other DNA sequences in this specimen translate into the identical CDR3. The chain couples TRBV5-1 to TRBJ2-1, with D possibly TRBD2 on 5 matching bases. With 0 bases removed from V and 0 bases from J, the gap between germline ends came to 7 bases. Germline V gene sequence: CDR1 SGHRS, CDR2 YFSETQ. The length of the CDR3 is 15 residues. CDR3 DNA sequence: TGCGCCAGCAGCTTGGCTGGGAGCTCCTACAATGAGCAGTTCTTC. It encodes CASSLAGSSYNEQFF. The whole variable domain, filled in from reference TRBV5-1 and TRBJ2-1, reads KAGVTQTPRYLIKTRGQQVTLSCSPISGHRSVSWYQQTPGQGLQFLFEYFSETQRNKGNFPGRFSGRQFSNSRSEMNVSTLELGDSALYLCASSLAGSSYNEQFFGPGTRLTVL.

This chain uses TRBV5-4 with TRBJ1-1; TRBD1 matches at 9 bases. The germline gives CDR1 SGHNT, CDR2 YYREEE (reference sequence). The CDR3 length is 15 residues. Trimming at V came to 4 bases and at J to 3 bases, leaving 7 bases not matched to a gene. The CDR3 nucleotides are TGTGCCAGCAGCCAAGCTTGGACAGGGGACACTGAAGCTTTCTTT. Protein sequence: CASSQAWTGDTEAFF.

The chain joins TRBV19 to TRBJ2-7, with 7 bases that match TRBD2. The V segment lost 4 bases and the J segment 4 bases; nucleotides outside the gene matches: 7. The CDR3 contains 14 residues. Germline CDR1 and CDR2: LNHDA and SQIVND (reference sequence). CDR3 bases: TGTGCCAGTAGTACTCCGGGAGGTAAATACGAGCAGTACTTC. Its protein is CASSTPGGKYEQYF.

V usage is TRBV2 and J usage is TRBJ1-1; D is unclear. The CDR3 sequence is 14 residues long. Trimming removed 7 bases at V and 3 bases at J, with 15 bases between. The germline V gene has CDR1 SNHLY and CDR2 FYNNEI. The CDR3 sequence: CASTSSVFDTEAFF. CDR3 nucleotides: TGTGCCAGCACCTCCTCGGTGTTCGACACTGAAGCTTTCTTT. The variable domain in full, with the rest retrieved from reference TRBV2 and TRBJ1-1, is EPEVTQTPSHQVTQMGQEVILRCVPISNHLYFYWYRQILGQKVEFLVSFYNNEISEKSEIFDDQFSVERPDGSNFTLKIRSTKLEDSAMYFCASTSSVFDTEAFFGQGTRLTVV.

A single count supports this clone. CDR3 DNA sequence: TGCGCCAGCACCGAATTGGGAAACACCGGGGAGCTGTTTTTT. It specifies CASTELGNTGELFF. The chain couples TRBV5-1 to TRBJ2-2; D not certain. V shed 6 bases and J shed 2 bases, with 11 bases lying between them. The germline V gene encodes CDR1 SGHRS and CDR2 YFSETQ. The CDR3 runs 14 residues.

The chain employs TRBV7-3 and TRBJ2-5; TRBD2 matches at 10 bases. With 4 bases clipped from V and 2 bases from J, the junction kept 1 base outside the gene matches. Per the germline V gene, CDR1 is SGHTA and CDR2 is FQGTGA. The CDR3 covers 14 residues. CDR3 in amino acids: CASSSGLAQETQYF. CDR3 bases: TGTGCCAGCAGCTCGGGACTAGCGCAAGAGACCCAGTACTTC.

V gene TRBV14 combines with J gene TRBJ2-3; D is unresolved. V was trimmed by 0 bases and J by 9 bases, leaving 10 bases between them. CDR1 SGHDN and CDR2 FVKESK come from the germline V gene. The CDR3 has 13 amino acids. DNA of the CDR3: TGTGCCAGCAGCCAAGATTGGTTCTTAACGCAGTATTTT. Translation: CASSQDWFLTQYF.

The CDR3 spells CASIPQGNSPLHF. CDR3 bases: TGTGCCAGCATTCCCCAGGGAAATTCACCCCTCCACTTT. The genes are TRBV6-5 and TRBJ1-6, with D perhaps TRBD1 (5 bases). The CDR3 is 13 residues long. Germline CDR1 is MNHEY and CDR2 is SVGAGI. V was cut by 7 bases and J by 7 bases, with 11 bases left in between.

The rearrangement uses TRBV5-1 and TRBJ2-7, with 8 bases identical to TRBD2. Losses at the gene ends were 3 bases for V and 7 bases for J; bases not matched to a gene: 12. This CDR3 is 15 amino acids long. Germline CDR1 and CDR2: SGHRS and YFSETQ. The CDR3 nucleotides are TGCGCCAGCAGCTCCATAGGAAGCGGGGGTAATGAGCAGTACTTC. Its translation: CASSSIGSGGNEQYF.

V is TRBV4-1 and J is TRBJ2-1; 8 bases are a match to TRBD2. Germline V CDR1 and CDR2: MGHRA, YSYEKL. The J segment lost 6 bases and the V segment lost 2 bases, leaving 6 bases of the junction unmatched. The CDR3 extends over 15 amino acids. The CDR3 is CASSQSGLGSNEQFF. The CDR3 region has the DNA TGCGCCAGCAGCCAATCGGGACTAGGTAGCAATGAGCAGTTCTTC.

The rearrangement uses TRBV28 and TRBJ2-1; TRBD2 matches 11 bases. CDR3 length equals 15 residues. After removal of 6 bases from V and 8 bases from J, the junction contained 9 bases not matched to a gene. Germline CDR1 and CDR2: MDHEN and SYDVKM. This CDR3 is CASSRTSGRRDEQFF. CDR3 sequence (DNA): TGTGCCAGCAGCCGGACTAGCGGGCGCCGCGATGAGCAGTTCTTC.

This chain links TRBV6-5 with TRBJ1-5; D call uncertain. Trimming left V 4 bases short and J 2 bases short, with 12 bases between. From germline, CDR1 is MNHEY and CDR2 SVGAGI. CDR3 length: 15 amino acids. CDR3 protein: CASSSGSWGNQPQHF. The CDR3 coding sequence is TGTGCCAGCAGTTCCGGGAGTTGGGGCAATCAGCCCCAGCATTTT.

The DNA of the CDR3 is TGTGCCAGCAGCACGCAGGGGGGAACACCCCTCCACTTT. The encoded protein is CASSTQGGTPLHF. The gene calls are TRBV27 and TRBJ1-6, with 7 positions matching TRBD1. The V and J ends lost 6 bases and 11 bases, in that order; junction bases with no gene match: 7. The CDR3 totals 13 residues. Germline CDR1 and CDR2: MNHEY and SMNVEV (reference sequence).

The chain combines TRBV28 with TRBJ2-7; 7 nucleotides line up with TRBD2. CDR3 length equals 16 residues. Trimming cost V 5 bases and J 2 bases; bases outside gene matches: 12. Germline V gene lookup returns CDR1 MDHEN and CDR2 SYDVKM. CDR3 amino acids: CASSQRGRFEAYEQYF. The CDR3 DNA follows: TGTGCCAGCAGTCAGCGGGGACGTTTTGAGGCCTACGAGCAGTACTTC. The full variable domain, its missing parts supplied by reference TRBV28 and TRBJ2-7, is DVKVTQSSRYLVKRTGEKVFLECVQDMDHENMFWYRQDPGLGLRLIYFSYDVKMKEKGDIPEGYSVSREKKERFSLILESASTNQTSMYLCASSQRGRFEAYEQYFGPGTRLTVT.

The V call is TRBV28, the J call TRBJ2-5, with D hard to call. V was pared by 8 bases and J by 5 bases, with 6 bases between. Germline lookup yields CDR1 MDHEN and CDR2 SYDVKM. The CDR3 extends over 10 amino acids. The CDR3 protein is CASVGETQYF. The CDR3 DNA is TGTGCCAGCGTAGGGGAGACCCAGTACTTC.

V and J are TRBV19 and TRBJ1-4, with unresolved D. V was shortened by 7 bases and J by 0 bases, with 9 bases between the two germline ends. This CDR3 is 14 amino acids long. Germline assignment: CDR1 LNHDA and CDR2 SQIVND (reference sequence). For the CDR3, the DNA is TGTGCCAGTACCGTAGATACAACTAATGAAAAACTGTTTTTT. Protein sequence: CASTVDTTNEKLFF.

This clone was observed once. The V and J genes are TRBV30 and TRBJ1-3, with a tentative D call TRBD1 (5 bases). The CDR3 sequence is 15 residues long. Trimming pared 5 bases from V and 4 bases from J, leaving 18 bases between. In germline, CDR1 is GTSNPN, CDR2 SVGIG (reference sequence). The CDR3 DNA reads TGTGCCTGGGACCTAATGGGGGTCGACGGAAACACCATATATTTT. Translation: CAWDLMGVDGNTIYF.

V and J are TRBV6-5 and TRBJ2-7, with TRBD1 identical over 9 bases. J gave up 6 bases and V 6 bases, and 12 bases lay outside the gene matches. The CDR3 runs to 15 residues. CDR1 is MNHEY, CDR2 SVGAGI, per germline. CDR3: CASRGTGTGNFEQYF. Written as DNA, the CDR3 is TGTGCCAGCAGGGGCACCGGGACAGGGAACTTCGAGCAGTACTTC.

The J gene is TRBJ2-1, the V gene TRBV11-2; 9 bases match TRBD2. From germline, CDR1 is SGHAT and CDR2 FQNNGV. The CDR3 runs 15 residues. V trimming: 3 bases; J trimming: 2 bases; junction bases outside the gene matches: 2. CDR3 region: CASSFSGRTYNEQFF. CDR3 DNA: TGTGCCAGCAGCTTTAGCGGGAGAACCTACAATGAGCAGTTCTTC.

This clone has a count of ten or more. In DNA form, the CDR3 reads TGTGCCATCAGGGAACCACAGGGGGCGGACTACGAGCAGTACTTC. Its translation: CAIREPQGADYEQYF. This chain links TRBV10-3 with TRBJ2-7; 9 bases fit TRBD1. The CDR3 consists of 15 residues. V dropped 6 bases and J dropped 3; count of bases not matched to a gene: 9. Germline assignment: CDR1 ENHRY and CDR2 SYGVKD.

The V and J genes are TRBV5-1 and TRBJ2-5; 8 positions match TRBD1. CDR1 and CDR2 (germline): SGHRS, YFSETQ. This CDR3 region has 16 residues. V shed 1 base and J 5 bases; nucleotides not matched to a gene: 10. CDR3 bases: TGCGCCAGCAGCTTGACCCTCGGACAGGGTGGGGAGACCCAGTACTTC. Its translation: CASSLTLGQGGETQYF.

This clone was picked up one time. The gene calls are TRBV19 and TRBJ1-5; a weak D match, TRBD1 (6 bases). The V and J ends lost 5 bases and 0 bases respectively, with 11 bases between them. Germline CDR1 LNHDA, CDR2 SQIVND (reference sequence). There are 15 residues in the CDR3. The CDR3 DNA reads TGTGCCAGTAGTGCCCGGACAGCTAGCAATCAGCCCCAGCATTTT. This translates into CASSARTASNQPQHF.

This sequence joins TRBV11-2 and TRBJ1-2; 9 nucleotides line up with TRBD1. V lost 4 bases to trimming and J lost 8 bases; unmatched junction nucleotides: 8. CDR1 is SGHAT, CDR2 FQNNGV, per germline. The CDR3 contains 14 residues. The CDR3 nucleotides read TGTGCCAGCAGCTCCCTTGGGACAGGGAAAGGCTACACCTTC. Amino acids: CASSSLGTGKGYTF.

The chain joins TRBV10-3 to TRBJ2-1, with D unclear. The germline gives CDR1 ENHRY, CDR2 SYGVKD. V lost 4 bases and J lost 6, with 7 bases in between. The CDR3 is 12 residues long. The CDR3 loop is CAISVVGNEQFF. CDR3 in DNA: TGTGCCATCAGTGTAGTAGGCAATGAGCAGTTCTTC.

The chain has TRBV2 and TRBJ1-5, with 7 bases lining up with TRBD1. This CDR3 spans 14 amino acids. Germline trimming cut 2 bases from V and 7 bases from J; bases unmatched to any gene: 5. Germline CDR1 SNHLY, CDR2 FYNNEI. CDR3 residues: CASSEQGQTQPQHF. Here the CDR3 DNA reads TGTGCCAGCAGTGAACAGGGACAGACCCAGCCCCAGCATTTT.

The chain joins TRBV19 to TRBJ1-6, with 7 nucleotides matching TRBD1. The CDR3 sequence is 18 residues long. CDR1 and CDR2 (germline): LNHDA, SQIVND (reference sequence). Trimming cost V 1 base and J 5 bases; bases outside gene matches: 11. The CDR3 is CASSIGLPGTEDNSPLHF. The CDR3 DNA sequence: TGTGCCAGTAGTATAGGACTCCCCGGGACAGAGGATAATTCACCCCTCCACTTT. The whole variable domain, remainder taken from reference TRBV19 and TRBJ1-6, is DGGITQSPKYLFRKEGQNVTLSCEQNLNHDAMYWYRQDPGQGLRLIYYSQIVNDFQKGDIAEGYSVSREKKESFPLTVTSAQKNPTAFYLCASSIGLPGTEDNSPLHFGNGTRLTVT.

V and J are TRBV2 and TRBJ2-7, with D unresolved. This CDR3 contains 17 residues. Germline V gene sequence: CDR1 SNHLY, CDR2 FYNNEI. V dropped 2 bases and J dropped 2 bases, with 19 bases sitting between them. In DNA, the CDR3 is TGTGCCAGCAGTGAAACGGGTTGGATAAGGAACCCCTACGAGCAGTACTTC. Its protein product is CASSETGWIRNPYEQYF. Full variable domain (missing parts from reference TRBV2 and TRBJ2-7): EPEVTQTPSHQVTQMGQEVILRCVPISNHLYFYWYRQILGQKVEFLVSFYNNEISEKSEIFDDQFSVERPDGSNFTLKIRSTKLEDSAMYFCASSETGWIRNPYEQYFGPGTRLTVT.

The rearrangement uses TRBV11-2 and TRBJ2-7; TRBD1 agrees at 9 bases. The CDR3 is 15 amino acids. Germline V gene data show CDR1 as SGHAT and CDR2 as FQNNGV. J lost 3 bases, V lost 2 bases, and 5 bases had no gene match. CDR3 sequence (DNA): TGTGCCAGCAGCTTACTAGGACAGGGGCTCTACGAGCAGTACTTC. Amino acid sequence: CASSLLGQGLYEQYF.

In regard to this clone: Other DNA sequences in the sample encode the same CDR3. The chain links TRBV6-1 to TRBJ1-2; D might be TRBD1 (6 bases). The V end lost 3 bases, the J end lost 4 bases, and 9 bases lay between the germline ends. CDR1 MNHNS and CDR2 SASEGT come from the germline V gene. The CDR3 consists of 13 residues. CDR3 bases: TGTGCCAGCAGTGAGGACAGAACCTATGGCTACACCTTC. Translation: CASSEDRTYGYTF.

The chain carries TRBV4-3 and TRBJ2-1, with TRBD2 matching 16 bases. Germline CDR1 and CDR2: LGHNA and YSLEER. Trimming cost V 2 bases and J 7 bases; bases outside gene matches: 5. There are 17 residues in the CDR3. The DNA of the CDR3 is TGCGCCAGCAGCCAACGAGGGGGACTAGCGGGAGGGAATGAGCAGTTCTTC. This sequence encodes CASSQRGGLAGGNEQFF.

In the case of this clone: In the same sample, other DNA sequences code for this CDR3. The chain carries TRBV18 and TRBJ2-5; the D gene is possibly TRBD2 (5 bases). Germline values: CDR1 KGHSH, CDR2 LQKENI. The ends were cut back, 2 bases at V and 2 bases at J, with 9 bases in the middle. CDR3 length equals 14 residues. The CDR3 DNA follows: TGTGCCAGCTCACCAGGACGGGGACAAGAGACCCAGTACTTC. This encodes CASSPGRGQETQYF.